This passage covers 12 T cell receptor beta chains from one sample sequenced in a study of blood T cell repertoires in COVID-19. Assay used: immunoSEQ multiplex PCR; TCRdb lists only in-frame clones, some missing. The sample shows about 230,000 clones, 85% to 90% of them seen only once. The specimen sequenced was peripheral blood. These receptors originate from a man in his forties or fifties with COVID-19, enrolled during active disease.

J is TRBJ2-7 and V is TRBV30; 9 positions agree with TRBD1. J gave up 7 bases and V 2 bases, and 9 bases lay outside the gene matches. Per germline, CDR1 GTSNPN and CDR2 SVGIG (reference sequence). The CDR3 runs 14 residues. The CDR3 DNA reads as TGTGCCTGGAGTTCCGGGACAGGGCTTTTGGAGCAGTACTTC. It translates to CAWSSGTGLLEQYF.

The chain uses TRBV4-1 and TRBJ1-2; 10 nucleotides align to TRBD1. Per germline, CDR1 MGHRA and CDR2 YSYEKL. V was clipped by 0 bases and J by 8 bases; unmatched bases: 6. The length of the CDR3 is 15 residues. The CDR3 nucleotides are TGCGCCAGCAGCCAAGAGACAGGGGGCAATGGAGGCTACACCTTC. Residues: CASSQETGGNGGYTF.

V is TRBV7-9 and J is TRBJ2-2, with D hard to call. Trimming pared 4 bases from V and 0 bases from J, leaving 12 bases between. The length of the CDR3 is 16 residues. In germline, CDR1 is SEHNR, CDR2 FQNEAQ (reference sequence). CDR3 coding DNA: TGTGCCAGCAGCTCAGAGTCCGGAGCGAACACCGGGGAGCTGTTTTTT. As protein: CASSSESGANTGELFF.

This clone was counted once. The genes are TRBV7-2 and TRBJ2-7, with D possibly being TRBD1 (6 bases). From germline, CDR1 is SGHTA and CDR2 FQGNSA. The CDR3 is made up of 13 amino acids. V was shortened by 5 bases and J by 4 bases, with 12 bases between the two germline ends. CDR3 nucleotide sequence: TGTGCCAGCAGCCTCGGGACAACGTACGAGCAGTACTTC. Translation: CASSLGTTYEQYF.

The V and J genes are TRBV28 and TRBJ2-2; weak D call: TRBD2 (7 bases). Germline values: CDR1 MDHEN, CDR2 SYDVKM. V lost 6 bases and J 2 bases, leaving 13 bases between the germline ends. The CDR3 extends over 15 amino acids. CDR3 sequence reads: CASRWEGGNTGELFF. In DNA form, the CDR3 reads TGTGCCAGCAGGTGGGAGGGGGGAAACACCGGGGAGCTGTTTTTT.

This sequence joins TRBV5-1 and TRBJ1-3; unclear D gene. Germline V lookup: CDR1 SGHRS, CDR2 YFSETQ. This CDR3 is 16 amino acids long. The ends were cut back, 0 bases at V and 0 bases at J, with 10 bases in the middle. CDR3 sequence reads: CASSLGRSPSGNTIYF. CDR3 sequence (DNA): TGCGCCAGCAGCTTGGGCAGATCACCCTCTGGAAACACCATATATTTT.

This clone came up once. The chain uses TRBV12-3 or TRBV12-4 and TRBJ1-6; TRBD1 matches 7 bases. CDR3 length: 13 residues. Trimming at V came to 6 bases and at J to 9 bases, leaving 5 bases not matched to a gene. CDR3 protein: CASRGTVRSPLHF. The CDR3, as DNA: TGTGCCAGCAGGGGGACAGTTCGTTCACCCCTCCACTTT.

This rearrangement joins TRBV19 to TRBJ2-1; D gene ambiguous. CDR1 LNHDA and CDR2 SQIVND come from the germline V gene (reference sequence). The CDR3 length is 15 residues. V was pared by 7 bases and J by 1 base, with 14 bases between. The CDR3 protein is CASKFRLESYNEQFF. The CDR3 DNA sequence: TGTGCCAGTAAGTTTAGGCTAGAATCCTACAATGAGCAGTTCTTC.

The table lists this clone with a count of one. V gene TRBV9 combines with J gene TRBJ2-4; the D gene is possibly TRBD2 (5 bases). With 0 bases removed from V and 8 bases from J, the gap between germline ends came to 9 bases. CDR3 length: 13 amino acids. CDR1 is SGDLS, CDR2 YYNGEE, per germline. For the CDR3, the DNA is TGTGCCAGCAGCGTAGCACAGAGGGACATTCAGTACTTC. Amino acid sequence: CASSVAQRDIQYF.

Written as DNA, the CDR3 is TGTGCCGGGGCTTGTCTGACAGGGGGCAAGTGGAGCAATCAGCCCCAGCATTTT. It is translated as CAGACLTGGKWSNQPQHF. This sequence joins TRBV24-1 and TRBJ1-5, with 10 bases matching TRBD1. Germline loops: CDR1 KGHDR, CDR2 SFDVKD. This CDR3 is built from 18 residues. J lost 1 base, V lost 12 bases, and 17 bases had no gene match.

The chain has TRBV9 and TRBJ2-7; 10 nucleotides align to TRBD2. The CDR3 has 15 amino acids. V lost 3 bases, J lost 2 bases, and 5 bases stayed unmatched. CDR1 is SGDLS, CDR2 YYNGEE, per germline. DNA for the CDR3: TGTGCCAGCAGCGCCGATAGCGGGAGGACCTACGAGCAGTACTTC. Its protein is CASSADSGRTYEQYF.

The V gene is TRBV14, the J gene TRBJ2-2; D perhaps matches TRBD2 (5 bases). The CDR3 spans 16 residues. Germline loops: CDR1 SGHDN, CDR2 FVKESK. The germline V and J ends were trimmed by 2 bases and 4 bases, with 14 bases remaining between them. The CDR3 sequence is CASSQHAGSVTGELFF. The DNA of the CDR3 is TGTGCCAGCAGCCAACACGCGGGCTCGGTCACCGGGGAGCTGTTTTTT.